The 7 T cell receptor beta chains listed next were all sequenced from one sample in a study of molecular identifiers for immune sequencing clone quantification listed by TCRdb under 2018. The library relied on PCR. Sequencing took place on an Illumina HiSeq 4000. Using fastp trimming at Q25 and MiXCR clonotype assembly, TCRdb reanalyzed the public sequencing data and kept in-frame beta chains. Rows with one shared CDR3 protein collapse into an entry with the most common genes and DNA. The sample data list about 640,000 distinct CDR3 sequences, and approximately 20% of these were observed just once. Roughly 0.85% of the sample is taken by the ten largest. Sequences were obtained from naive CD8+ T cells from blood, with Jurkat cell RNA spiked in. The intended sense of this specimen's cell subset or site label: FACS-sorted CD8+CD4-CCR7+CD45RA+ naive T cells. These receptors all stem from a human donor in good health. Some libraries in this study had Jurkat cell RNA spiked in.

This clonotype was found many times. J is TRBJ2-7 and V is TRBV4-3, with TRBD1 matching over 7 bases. CDR1 and CDR2 (germline): LGHNA, YSLEER. The CDR3 is 15 amino acids. V shed 0 bases, J shed 2 bases, and the junction held 4 bases outside the gene matches. In nucleotides, the CDR3 is TGCGCCAGCAGCCAAGACCGAGGGACAGCCTACGAGCAGTACTTC. Protein: CASSQDRGTAYEQYF.

As to this clonotype: It may be a read error: a sequence one base away is much more abundant. The rearrangement uses TRBV14 and TRBJ2-7; D might be TRBD1 (6 bases). Germline CDR1 is SGHDN and CDR2 is FVKESK. The length of the CDR3 is 15 residues. The CDR3 sequence: CAGSPFGTSSYEQYF. The CDR3 DNA sequence: TGTGCCGGCAGCCCCTTCGGGACAAGCTCCTACGAGCAGTACTTC.

This clonotype was counted a few times. This chain links TRBV19 with TRBJ1-4, with unresolved D. CDR3 size: 13 residues. Per germline, CDR1 LNHDA and CDR2 SQIVND (reference sequence). Trimming stripped 3 bases from V and 5 bases from J, with 7 bases between. CDR3 sequence: CASSIQKNEKLFF. The CDR3 DNA is TGTGCCAGTAGTATCCAGAAAAATGAAAAACTGTTTTTT.

This clonotype showed up many times. The rearrangement uses TRBV30 and TRBJ2-7; the D is unclear. Trimming shortened V by 0 bases and J by 0 bases, and 12 bases separated the two germline ends. The CDR3 runs to 15 residues. The germline CDR1 and CDR2 sequences are GTSNPN and SVGIG (reference sequence). The CDR3 nucleotides are TGTGCCTGGAGTGTAGGGTTGGGAAGCTCCTACGAGCAGTACTTC. It codes for CAWSVGLGSSYEQYF.

This clonotype showed up just a few times. V is TRBV12-3 or TRBV12-4 and J is TRBJ2-1; 10 positions agree with TRBD2. J gave up 3 bases and V 4 bases, and 9 bases lay outside the gene matches. CDR3 length: 17 residues. CDR3 bases: TGTGCCAGCAGTTCCCGGGTCCGGACTAGCGGCTACAATGAGCAGTTCTTC. It codes for CASSSRVRTSGYNEQFF.

The sample holds many counts of this clonotype. The V call is TRBV20-1, the J call TRBJ1-1; 11 nucleotides match TRBD1. Germline V gene data show CDR1 as DFQATT and CDR2 as SNEGSKA (reference sequence). The CDR3 runs to 16 residues. V lost 0 bases to trimming and J lost 4 bases; unmatched junction nucleotides: 7. The CDR3 DNA reads TGCAGTGCTAGAGATTGGGGACAGGGGGTCCGCACTGAAGCTTTCTTT. It encodes CSARDWGQGVRTEAFF.

This clonotype was detected only a few times. The chain combines TRBV3-1 with TRBJ2-7; 8 positions match TRBD2. The V segment lost 0 bases and the J segment 5 bases; nucleotides outside the gene matches: 9. The CDR3 sequence is 16 residues long. In germline, CDR1 is LGHDT, CDR2 YNNKEL (reference sequence). The CDR3 DNA reads as TGTGCCAGCAGCCAAGATCACCAGCGGGAGTCCCACGAGCAGTACTTC. Amino acid sequence: CASSQDHQRESHEQYF.